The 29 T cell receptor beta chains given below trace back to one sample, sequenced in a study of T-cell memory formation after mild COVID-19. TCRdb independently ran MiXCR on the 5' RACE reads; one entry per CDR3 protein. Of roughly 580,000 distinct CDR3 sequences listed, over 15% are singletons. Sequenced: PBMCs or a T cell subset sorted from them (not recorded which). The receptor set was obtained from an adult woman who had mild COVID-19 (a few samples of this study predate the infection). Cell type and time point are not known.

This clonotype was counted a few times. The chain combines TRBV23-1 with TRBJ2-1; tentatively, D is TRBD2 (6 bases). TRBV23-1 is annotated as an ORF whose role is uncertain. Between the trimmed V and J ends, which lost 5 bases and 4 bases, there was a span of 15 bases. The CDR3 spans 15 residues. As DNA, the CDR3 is TGCGCCAGCAGTTTCCCGCGGGGTCAGTACAATGAGCAGTTCTTC. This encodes CASSFPRGQYNEQFF.

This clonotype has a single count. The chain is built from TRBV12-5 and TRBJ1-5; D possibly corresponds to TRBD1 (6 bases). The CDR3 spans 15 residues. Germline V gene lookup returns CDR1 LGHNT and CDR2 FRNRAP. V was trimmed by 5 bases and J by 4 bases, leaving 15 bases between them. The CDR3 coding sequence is TGTGCTAGTGGTGTGGACAGAGGTGGGAATCAGCCCCAGCATTTT. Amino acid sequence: CASGVDRGGNQPQHF.

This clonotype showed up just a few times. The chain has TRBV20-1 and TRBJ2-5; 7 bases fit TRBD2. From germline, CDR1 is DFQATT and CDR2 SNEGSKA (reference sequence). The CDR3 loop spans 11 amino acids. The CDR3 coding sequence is TGCGAAGCGGGGACTCAAGAGACCCAGTACTTC. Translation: CEAGTQETQYF.

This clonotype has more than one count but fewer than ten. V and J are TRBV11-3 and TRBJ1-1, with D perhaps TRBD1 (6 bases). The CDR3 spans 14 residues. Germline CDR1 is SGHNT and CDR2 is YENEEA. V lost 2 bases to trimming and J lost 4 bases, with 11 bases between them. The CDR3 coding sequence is TGTGCCAGCAGCTTAACAGGGCGCTTCACTGAAGCTTTCTTT. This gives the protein CASSLTGRFTEAFF.

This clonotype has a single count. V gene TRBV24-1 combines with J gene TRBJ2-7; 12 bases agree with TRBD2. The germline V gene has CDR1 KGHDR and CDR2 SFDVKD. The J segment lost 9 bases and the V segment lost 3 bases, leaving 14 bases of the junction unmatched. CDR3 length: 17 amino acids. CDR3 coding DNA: TGTGCCACCAGTGATCAGCCCATGACTAGCGGGAGACGGGTGCAGTACTTC. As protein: CATSDQPMTSGRRVQYF.

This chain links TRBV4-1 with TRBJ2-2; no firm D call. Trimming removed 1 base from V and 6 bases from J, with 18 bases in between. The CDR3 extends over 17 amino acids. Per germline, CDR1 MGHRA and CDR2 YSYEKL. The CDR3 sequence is CASSQVYSGGSAGELFF. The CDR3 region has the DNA TGCGCCAGCAGCCAAGTGTACTCTGGTGGGTCCGCCGGGGAGCTGTTTTTT.

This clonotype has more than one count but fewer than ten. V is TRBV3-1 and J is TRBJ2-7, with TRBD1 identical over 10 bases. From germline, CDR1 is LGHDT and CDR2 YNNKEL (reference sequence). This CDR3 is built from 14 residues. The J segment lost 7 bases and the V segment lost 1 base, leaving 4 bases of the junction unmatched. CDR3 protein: CASSQGQGAWEQYF. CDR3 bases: TGTGCCAGCAGCCAAGGACAGGGGGCTTGGGAGCAGTACTTC.

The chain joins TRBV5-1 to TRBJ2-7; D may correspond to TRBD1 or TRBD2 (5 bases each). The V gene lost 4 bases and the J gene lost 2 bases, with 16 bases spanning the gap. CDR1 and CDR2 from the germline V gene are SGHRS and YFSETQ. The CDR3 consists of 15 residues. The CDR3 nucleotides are TGCGCCAGCAGCCTAGATCGGGGACCTCCCTACGAGCAGTACTTC. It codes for CASSLDRGPPYEQYF.

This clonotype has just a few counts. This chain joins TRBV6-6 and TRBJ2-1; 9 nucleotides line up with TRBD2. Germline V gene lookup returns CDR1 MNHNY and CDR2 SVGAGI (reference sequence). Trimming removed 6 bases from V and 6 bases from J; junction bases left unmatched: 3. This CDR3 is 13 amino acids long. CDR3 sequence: CASRSSGGNEQFF. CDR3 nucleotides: TGTGCCAGCAGGAGTAGCGGGGGCAATGAGCAGTTCTTC.

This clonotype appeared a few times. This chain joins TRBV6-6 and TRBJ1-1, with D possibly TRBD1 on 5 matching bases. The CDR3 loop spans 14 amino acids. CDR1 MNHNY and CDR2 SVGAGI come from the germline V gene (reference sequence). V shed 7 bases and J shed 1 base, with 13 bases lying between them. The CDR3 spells CASTAKTENTEAFF. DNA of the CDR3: TGTGCCAGCACCGCCAAGACAGAGAACACTGAAGCTTTCTTT.

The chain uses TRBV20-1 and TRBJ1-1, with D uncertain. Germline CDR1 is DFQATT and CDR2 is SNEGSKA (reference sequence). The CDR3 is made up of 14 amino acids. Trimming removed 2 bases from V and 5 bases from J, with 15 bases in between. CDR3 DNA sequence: TGCAGTGCTAGAAAGACCCCGCTGGGGACTGAAGCTTTCTTT. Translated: CSARKTPLGTEAFF.

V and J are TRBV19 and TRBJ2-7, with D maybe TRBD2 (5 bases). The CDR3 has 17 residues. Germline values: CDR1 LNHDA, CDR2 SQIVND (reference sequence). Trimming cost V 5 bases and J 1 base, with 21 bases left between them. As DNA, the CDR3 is TGTGCCAGTAGTCAATGGCCCCTTCTAGCAGATTCCTACGAGCAGTACTTC. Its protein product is CASSQWPLLADSYEQYF.

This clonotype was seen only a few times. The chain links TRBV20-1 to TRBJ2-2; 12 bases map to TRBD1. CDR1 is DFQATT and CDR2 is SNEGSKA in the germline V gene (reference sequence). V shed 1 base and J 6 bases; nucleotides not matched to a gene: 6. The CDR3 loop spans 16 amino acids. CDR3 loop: CSARVAGQGAAGELFF. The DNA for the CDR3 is TGCAGTGCTAGAGTGGCGGGACAGGGGGCGGCCGGGGAGCTGTTTTTT.

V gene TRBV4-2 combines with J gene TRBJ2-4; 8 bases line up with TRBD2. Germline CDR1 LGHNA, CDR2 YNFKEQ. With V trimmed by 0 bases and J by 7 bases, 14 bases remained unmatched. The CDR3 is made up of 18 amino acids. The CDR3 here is CASSQESRATGGGNIQYF. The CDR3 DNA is TGTGCCAGCAGCCAAGAGAGTAGGGCTACGGGAGGGGGGAACATTCAGTACTTC.

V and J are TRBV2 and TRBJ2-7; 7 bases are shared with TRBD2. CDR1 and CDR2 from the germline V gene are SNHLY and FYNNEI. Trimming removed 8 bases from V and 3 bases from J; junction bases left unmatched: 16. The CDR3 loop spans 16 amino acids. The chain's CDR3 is CASVRSPSGVHYEQYF. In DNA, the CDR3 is TGTGCCAGCGTCAGAAGTCCCAGCGGGGTTCACTACGAGCAGTACTTC.

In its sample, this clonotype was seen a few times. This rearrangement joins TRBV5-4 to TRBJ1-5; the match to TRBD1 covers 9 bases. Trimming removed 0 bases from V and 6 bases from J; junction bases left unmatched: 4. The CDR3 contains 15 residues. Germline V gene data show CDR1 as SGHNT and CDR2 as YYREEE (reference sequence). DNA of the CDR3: TGTGCCAGCAGCTTGGGGACAGGGGCCGGTCAGCCCCAGCATTTT. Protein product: CASSLGTGAGQPQHF.

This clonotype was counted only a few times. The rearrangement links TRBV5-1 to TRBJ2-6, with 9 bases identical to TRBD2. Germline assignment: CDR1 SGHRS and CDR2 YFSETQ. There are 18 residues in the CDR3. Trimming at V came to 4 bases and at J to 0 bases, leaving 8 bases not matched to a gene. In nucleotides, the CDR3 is TGCGCCAGCAGCCCCACCCTGACTAGCGGCTCTGGGGCCAACGTCCTGACTTTC. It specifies CASSPTLTSGSGANVLTF.

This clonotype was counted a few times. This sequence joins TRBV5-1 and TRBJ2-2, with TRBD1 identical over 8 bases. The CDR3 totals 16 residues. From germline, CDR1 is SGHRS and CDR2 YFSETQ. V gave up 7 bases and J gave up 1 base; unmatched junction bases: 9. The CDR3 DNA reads TGCGCCAGCTCCAAGACCGGGACAGGGAACACCGGGGAGCTGTTTTTT. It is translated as CASSKTGTGNTGELFF.

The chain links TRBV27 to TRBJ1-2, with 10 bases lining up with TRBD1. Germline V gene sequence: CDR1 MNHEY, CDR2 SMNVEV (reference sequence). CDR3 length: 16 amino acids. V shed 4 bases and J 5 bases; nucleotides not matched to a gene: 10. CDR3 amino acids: CASSSAPGTGDYGYTF. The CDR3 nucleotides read TGTGCCAGCAGTTCCGCCCCTGGGACAGGGGATTATGGCTACACCTTC.

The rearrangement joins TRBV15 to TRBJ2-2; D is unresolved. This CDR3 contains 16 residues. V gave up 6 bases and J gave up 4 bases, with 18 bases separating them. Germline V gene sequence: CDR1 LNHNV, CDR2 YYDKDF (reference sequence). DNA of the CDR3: TGTGCCACCAGTAACTCTTATAAGGACCTCACCGGGGAGCTGTTTTTT. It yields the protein CATSNSYKDLTGELFF. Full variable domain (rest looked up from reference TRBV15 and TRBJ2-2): DAMVIQNPRYQVTQFGKPVTLSCSQTLNHNVMYWYQQKSSQAPKLLFHYYDKDFNNEADTPDNFQSRRPNTSFCFLDIRSPGLGDTAMYLCATSNSYKDLTGELFFGEGSRLTVL.

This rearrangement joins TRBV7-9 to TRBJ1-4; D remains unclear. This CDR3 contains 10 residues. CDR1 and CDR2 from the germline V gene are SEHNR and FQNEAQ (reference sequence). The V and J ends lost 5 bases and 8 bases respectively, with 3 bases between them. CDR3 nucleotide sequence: TGTGCCAGCAGCGGGGAAAAACTGTTTTTT. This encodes CASSGEKLFF. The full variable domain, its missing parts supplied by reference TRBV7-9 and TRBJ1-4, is DTGVSQNPRHKITKRGQNVTFRCDPISEHNRLYWYRQTLGQGPEFLTYFQNEAQLEKSRLLSDRFSAERPKGSFSTLEIQRTEQGDSAMYLCASSGEKLFFGSGTQLSVL.

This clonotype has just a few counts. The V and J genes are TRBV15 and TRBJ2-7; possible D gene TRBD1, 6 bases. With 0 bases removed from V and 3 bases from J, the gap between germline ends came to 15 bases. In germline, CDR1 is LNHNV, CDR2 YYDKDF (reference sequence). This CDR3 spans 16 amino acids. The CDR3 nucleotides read TGTGCCACCAGCAGAGATTGGGTGGACAGTCTCTACGAGCAGTACTTC. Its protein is CATSRDWVDSLYEQYF.

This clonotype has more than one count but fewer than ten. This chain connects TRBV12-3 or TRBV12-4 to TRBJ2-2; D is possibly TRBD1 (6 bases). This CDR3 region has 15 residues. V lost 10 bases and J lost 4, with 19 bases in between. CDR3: CAISTNRVGTGELFF. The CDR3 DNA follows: TGTGCCATCTCGACCAACAGGGTTGGCACCGGGGAGCTGTTTTTT.

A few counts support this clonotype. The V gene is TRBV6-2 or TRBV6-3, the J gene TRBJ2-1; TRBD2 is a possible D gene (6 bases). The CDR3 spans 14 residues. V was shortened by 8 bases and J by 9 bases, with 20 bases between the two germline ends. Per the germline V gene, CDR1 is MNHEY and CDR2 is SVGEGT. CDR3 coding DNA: TGTGCCAGCGAGCCGCGGGCTAGCGCTACTGAGCAGTTCTTC. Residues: CASEPRASATEQFF.

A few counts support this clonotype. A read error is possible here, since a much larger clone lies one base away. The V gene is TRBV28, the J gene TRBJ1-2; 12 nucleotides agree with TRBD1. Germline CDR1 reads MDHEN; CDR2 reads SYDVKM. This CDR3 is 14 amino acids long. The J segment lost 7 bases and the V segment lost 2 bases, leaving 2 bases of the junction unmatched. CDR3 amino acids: CASSLGTGGSGYTF. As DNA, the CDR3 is TGTGCCAGCAGTTTAGGGACAGGGGGCTCTGGCTACACCTTC.

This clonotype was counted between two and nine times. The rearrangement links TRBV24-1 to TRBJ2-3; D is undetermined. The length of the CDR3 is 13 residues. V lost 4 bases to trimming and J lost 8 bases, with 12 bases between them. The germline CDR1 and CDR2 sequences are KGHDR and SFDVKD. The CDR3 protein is CATSEPRSFTQYF. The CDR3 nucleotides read TGTGCCACCAGTGAACCTAGGTCGTTTACGCAGTATTTT.

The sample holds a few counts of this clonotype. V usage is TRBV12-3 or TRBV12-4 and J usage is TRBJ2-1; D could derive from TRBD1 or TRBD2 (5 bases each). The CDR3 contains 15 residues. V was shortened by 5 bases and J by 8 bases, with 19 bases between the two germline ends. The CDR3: CASSPRDAVSYEQFF. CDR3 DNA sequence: TGTGCCAGCAGTCCCAGGGACGCAGTATCCTATGAGCAGTTCTTC.

Written as DNA, the CDR3 is TGTGTCCCGGGGGAGCAGTACTTC. Translation gives CVPGEQYF. The genes are TRBV19 and TRBJ2-7; tentative D call: TRBD2 (5 bases). The CDR3 consists of 8 residues. Looked up from germline, CDR1 is LNHDA and CDR2 is SQIVND (reference sequence).

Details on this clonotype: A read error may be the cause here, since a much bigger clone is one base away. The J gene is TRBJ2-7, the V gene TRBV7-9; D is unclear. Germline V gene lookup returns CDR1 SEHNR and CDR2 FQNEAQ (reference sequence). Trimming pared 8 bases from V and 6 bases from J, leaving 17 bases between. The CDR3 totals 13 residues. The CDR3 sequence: CASWPRGSGEQYF. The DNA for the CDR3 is TGTGCCAGCTGGCCCCGTGGGTCGGGCGAGCAGTACTTC.